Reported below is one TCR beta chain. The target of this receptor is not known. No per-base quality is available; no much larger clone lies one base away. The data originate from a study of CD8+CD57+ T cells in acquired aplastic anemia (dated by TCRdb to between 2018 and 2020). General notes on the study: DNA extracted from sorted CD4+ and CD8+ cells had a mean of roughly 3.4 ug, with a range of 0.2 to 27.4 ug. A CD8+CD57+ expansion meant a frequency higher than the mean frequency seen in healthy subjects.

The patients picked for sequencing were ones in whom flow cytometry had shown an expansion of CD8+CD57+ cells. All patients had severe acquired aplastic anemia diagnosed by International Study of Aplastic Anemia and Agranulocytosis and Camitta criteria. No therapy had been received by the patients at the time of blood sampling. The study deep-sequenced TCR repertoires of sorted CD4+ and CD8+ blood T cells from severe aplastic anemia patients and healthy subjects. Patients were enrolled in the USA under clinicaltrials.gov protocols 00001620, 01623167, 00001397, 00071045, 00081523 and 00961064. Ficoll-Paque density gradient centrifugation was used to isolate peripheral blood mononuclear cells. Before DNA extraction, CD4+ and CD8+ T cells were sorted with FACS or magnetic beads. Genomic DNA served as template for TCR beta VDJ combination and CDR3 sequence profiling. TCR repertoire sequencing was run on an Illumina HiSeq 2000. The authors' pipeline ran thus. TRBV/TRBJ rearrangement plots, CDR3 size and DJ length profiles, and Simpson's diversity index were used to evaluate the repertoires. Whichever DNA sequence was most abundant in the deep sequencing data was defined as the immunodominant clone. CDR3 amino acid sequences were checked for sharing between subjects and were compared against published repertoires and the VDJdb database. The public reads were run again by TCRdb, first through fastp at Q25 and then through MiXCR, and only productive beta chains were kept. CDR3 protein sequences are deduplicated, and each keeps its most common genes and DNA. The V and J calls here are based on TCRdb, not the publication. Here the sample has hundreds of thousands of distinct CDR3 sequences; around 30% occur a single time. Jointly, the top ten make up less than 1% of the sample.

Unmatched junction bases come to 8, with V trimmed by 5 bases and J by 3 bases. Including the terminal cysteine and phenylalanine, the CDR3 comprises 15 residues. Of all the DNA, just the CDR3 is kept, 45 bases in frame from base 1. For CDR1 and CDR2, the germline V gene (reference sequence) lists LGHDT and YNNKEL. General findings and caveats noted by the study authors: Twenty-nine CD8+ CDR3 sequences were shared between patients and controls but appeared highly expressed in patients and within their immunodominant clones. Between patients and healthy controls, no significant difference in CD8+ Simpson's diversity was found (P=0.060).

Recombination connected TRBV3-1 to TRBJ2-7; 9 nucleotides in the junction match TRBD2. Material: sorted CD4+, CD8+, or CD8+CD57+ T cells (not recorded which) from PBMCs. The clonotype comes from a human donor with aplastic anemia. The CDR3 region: CASSVGTSRYYEQYF. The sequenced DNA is TGTGCCAGCAGCGTCGGGACTAGCCGGTACTACGAGCAGTACTTC.